The text below deals with one T cell receptor beta chain. The entry originates in a study of blood T cell repertoires in COVID-19. The wider study: T cells, B-cell-depleted T cells, or PBMCs supplied cDNA or gDNA.

Looked up from germline, CDR1 is MNHEY and CDR2 is SVGAGI. The CDR3 has 13 residues. V shed 10 bases and J 4 bases; nucleotides not matched to a gene: 8. The study drew participants aged about 18 to 90 years from some 25 US areas. Participants' reported clinical history set cohort assignment. Libraries were prepared by immunoSEQ multiplex PCR; TCRdb keeps only in-frame clonotypes and omits some of them. The sample carries 200,000 to 250,000 clones, about four fifths recorded once. The rearrangement uses TRBV6-5 and TRBJ2-5, with 8 positions matching TRBD2. Sequencing was performed on PBMCs or T cells enriched from blood (not recorded which). This clonotype was obtained from a woman aged 40-49 years with acute COVID-19. The CDR3 sequence: CATSGGARETQYF. The CDR3 DNA sequence: TGTGCCACCTCGGGGGGGGCCAGAGAGACCCAGTACTTC.